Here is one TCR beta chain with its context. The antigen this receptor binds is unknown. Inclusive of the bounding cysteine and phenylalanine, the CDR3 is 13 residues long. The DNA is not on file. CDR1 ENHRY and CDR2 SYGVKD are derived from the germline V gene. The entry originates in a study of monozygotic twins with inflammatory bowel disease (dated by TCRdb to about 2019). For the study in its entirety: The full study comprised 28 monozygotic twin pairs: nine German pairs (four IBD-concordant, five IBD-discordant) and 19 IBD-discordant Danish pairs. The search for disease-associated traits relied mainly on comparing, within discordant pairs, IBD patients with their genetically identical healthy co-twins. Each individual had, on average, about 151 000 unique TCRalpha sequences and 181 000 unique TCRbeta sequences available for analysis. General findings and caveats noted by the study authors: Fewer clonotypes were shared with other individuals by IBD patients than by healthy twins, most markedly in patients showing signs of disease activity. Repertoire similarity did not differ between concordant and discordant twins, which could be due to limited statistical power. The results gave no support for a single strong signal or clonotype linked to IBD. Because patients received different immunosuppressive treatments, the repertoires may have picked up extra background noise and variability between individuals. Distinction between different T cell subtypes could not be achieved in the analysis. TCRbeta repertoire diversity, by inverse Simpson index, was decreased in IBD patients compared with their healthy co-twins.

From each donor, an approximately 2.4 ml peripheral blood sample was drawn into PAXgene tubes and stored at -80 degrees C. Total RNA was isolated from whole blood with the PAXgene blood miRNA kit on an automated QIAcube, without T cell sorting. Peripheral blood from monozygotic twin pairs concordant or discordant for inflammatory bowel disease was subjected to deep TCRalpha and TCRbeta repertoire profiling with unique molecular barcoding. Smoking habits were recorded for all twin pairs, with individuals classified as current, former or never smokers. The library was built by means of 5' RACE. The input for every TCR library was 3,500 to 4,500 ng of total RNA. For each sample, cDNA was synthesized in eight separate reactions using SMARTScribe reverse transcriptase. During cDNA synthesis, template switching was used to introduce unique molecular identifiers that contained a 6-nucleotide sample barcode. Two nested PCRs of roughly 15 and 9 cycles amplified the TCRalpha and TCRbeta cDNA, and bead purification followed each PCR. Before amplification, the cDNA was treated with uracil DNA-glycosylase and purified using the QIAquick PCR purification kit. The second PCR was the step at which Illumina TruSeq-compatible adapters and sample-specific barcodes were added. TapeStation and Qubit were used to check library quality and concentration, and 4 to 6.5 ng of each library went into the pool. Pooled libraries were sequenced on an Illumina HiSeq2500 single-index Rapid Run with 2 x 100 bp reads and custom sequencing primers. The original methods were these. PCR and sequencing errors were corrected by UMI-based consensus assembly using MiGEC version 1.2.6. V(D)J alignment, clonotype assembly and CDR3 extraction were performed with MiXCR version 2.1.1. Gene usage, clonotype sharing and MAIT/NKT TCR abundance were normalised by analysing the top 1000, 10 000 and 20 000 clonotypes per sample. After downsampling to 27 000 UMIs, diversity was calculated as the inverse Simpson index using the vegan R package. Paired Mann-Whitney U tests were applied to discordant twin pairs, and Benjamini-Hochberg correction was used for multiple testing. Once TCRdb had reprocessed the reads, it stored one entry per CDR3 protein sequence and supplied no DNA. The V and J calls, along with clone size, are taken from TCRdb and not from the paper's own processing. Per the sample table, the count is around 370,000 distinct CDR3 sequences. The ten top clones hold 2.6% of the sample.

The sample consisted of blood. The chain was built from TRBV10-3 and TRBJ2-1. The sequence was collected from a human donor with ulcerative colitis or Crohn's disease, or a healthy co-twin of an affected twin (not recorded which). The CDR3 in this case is CAISETSNNEQFF.